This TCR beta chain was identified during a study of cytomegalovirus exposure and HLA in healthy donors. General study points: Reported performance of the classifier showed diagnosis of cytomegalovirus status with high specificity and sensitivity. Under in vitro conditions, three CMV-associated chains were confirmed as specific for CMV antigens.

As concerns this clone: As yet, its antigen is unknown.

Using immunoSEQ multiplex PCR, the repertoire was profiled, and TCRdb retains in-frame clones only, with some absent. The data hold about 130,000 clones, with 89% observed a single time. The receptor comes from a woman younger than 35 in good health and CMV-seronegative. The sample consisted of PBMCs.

CDR3 region: CATSRDSGGGRTNYGYTF. For the CDR3, the DNA is TGTGCCACCAGCAGAGATTCGGGGGGCGGGAGAACTAACTATGGCTACACCTTC. The rearrangement joins TRBV15 to TRBJ1-2; perhaps TRBD1 as D (6 bases). The CDR3 loop spans 18 amino acids. V dropped 0 bases and J dropped 0 bases, with 17 bases sitting between them. CDR1 is LNHNV and CDR2 is YYDKDF in the germline V gene (reference sequence).